One sample yielded the 21 T cell receptor beta chains listed below, sequenced in a study of identical twins. Via MiXCR, TCRdb re-called the 5' RACE reads, giving one row per CDR3 protein. Of 500,000 to 600,000 distinct CDR3 sequences listed, roughly a fifth are singletons. These data also formed part of another study, on T cells expressing NK-cell markers.

Input material: CD4+ T cells sorted from blood. The receptors derive from a young woman in good health.

This clonotype was counted a few times. The chain carries TRBV6-1 and TRBJ1-1, with D uncertain. The CDR3 is made up of 15 amino acids. Germline V lookup: CDR1 MNHNS, CDR2 SASEGT. V was pared by 6 bases and J by 6 bases, with 20 bases between. CDR3 sequence (DNA): TGTGCCAGCAGCGACCCCTGGGGAAGATCGGCTGAAGCTTTCTTT. Its translation: CASSDPWGRSAEAFF.

This clonotype was counted only a few times. The V gene is TRBV6-1, the J gene TRBJ2-4; 10 nucleotides match TRBD2. J lost 0 bases, V lost 6 bases, and 5 bases had no gene match. CDR1 MNHNS and CDR2 SASEGT come from the germline V gene. This CDR3 comprises 16 residues. The CDR3 DNA reads as TGTGCCAGCAGATCACTAGCGGGATTAGCCAAAAACATTCAGTACTTC. Encoded protein: CASRSLAGLAKNIQYF.

This clonotype showed up just a few times. The CDR3 DNA is TGCAGTGCTAGGATTGGCGGTTCGTCCTACGAGCAGTACTTC. Translation: CSARIGGSSYEQYF. The rearrangement joins TRBV20-1 to TRBJ2-7; D uncertain. There are 14 residues in the CDR3. CDR1 is DFQATT and CDR2 is SNEGSKA in the germline V gene (reference sequence). The V end lost 3 bases, the J end lost 1 base, and 13 bases lay between the germline ends.

This clonotype was detected only a few times. The chain joins TRBV20-1 to TRBJ2-3, with 9 bases matching TRBD2. With 5 bases clipped from V and 7 bases from J, the junction kept 7 bases outside the gene matches. This CDR3 has 13 residues. Germline CDR1 and CDR2: DFQATT and SNEGSKA (reference sequence). The CDR3 is CSAGASGAYTQYF. CDR3 coding DNA: TGCAGTGCTGGGGCTAGCGGGGCCTATACGCAGTATTTT.

This clonotype has ten or more counts. The chain combines TRBV12-5 with TRBJ1-1, with D unresolved. This CDR3 is 14 amino acids long. V was shortened by 9 bases and J by 2 bases, with 16 bases between the two germline ends. The germline gives CDR1 LGHNT, CDR2 FRNRAP. CDR3: CASNARRTNTEAFF. The CDR3 DNA follows: TGTGCTAGCAACGCCCGGAGAACCAACACTGAAGCTTTCTTT.

The chain uses TRBV3-1 and TRBJ2-5, with D maybe TRBD2 (6 bases). With 4 bases removed from V and 1 base from J, the gap between germline ends came to 13 bases. Germline V gene lookup returns CDR1 LGHDT and CDR2 YNNKEL (reference sequence). This CDR3 comprises 15 residues. The CDR3 bases are TGTGCCAGCAGCCTACTATGGGACTCCCAAGAGACCCAGTACTTC. Amino acid sequence: CASSLLWDSQETQYF.

This clonotype occurred a few times. The chain uses TRBV12-3 or TRBV12-4 and TRBJ2-3; D remains ambiguous. This CDR3 region has 16 residues. With 3 bases removed from V and 0 bases from J, the gap between germline ends came to 13 bases. The CDR3 loop is CASSFRSVMSTDTQYF. CDR3 coding DNA: TGTGCCAGCAGTTTTCGTTCGGTAATGAGCACAGATACGCAGTATTTT.

This clonotype was counted between two and nine times. The chain couples TRBV7-9 to TRBJ2-5, with 7 bases matching TRBD1. Losses at the gene ends were 5 bases for V and 2 bases for J; bases not matched to a gene: 5. The CDR3 loop spans 14 amino acids. Germline CDR1 reads SEHNR; CDR2 reads FQNEAQ (reference sequence). CDR3 residues: CASSVGTEQETQYF. CDR3 in DNA: TGTGCCAGCAGCGTCGGGACAGAGCAAGAGACCCAGTACTTC.

The J gene is TRBJ1-6, the V gene TRBV12-3 or TRBV12-4; a possible D gene is TRBD1 (6 bases). The CDR3 has 13 amino acids. The ends were cut back, 4 bases at V and 8 bases at J, with 9 bases in the middle. The CDR3 protein is CASSWRQDSPLHF. The CDR3 DNA is TGTGCCAGCAGTTGGAGACAGGATTCACCCCTCCACTTT.

This clonotype was recorded at least ten times. This chain links TRBV5-4 with TRBJ2-2; D is undetermined. The CDR3 covers 13 residues. Deletions cut 4 bases from V and 6 bases from J, with 10 bases between. Germline V gene lookup returns CDR1 SGHNT and CDR2 YYREEE (reference sequence). CDR3 residues: CASSRDWAGELFF. The CDR3 DNA reads as TGTGCCAGCAGCCGAGACTGGGCCGGGGAGCTGTTTTTT. Filled out from reference TRBV5-4 and TRBJ2-2, the complete variable domain reads ETGVTQSPTHLIKTRGQQVTLRCSSQSGHNTVSWYQQALGQGPQFIFQYYREEENGRGNFPPRFSGLQFPNYSSELNVNALELDDSALYLCASSRDWAGELFFGEGSRLTVL.

This clonotype has more than one count but fewer than ten. The rearrangement uses TRBV20-1 and TRBJ2-1; TRBD1 is a possible D gene (5 bases). Per the germline V gene, CDR1 is DFQATT and CDR2 is SNEGSKA (reference sequence). CDR3 length: 12 amino acids. The CDR3 loop is CSPGLRYNEQFF. The CDR3 DNA reads TGCAGCCCAGGGTTAAGGTACAATGAGCAGTTCTTC.

This clonotype was counted between two and nine times. The chain uses TRBV6-2 or TRBV6-3 and TRBJ2-1, with D possibly TRBD1 on 6 matching bases. The length of the CDR3 is 13 residues. Looked up from germline, CDR1 is MNHEY and CDR2 is SVGEGT. Trimming took off 2 bases at V and 4 bases at J, with 6 bases between the two ends. The DNA for the CDR3 is TGTGCCAGCAGTTACGACAGGTACAATGAGCAGTTCTTC. Translating gives CASSYDRYNEQFF.

The V gene is TRBV11-2, the J gene TRBJ2-1; either TRBD1 or TRBD2 may supply D (5 bases each). Germline V gene lookup returns CDR1 SGHAT and CDR2 FQNNGV. Trimming cost V 10 bases and J 10 bases, with 14 bases left between them. The CDR3 extends over 11 amino acids. Written as DNA, the CDR3 is TGTGCCACCAAGGACACGGGGGAGCAGTTCTTC. Its translation: CATKDTGEQFF.

This clonotype appeared a few times. The V and J genes are TRBV6-2 or TRBV6-3 and TRBJ2-7; no reliable D call. In germline, CDR1 is MNHEY, CDR2 SVGEGT. This CDR3 comprises 12 residues. Trimming pared 6 bases from V and 3 bases from J, leaving 9 bases between. The CDR3 reads CASRTDNYEQYF. The CDR3 DNA is TGTGCCAGCAGGACCGACAACTACGAGCAGTACTTC.

V usage is TRBV5-1 and J usage is TRBJ1-6; 8 bases match TRBD1. V trimming: 6 bases; J trimming: 9 bases; junction bases outside the gene matches: 8. The V gene's germline CDR1 is SGHRS and CDR2 YFSETQ. The CDR3 consists of 14 residues. DNA of the CDR3: TGCGCCAGCACCTCGGGACAGGTCACTTCACCCCTCCACTTT. It codes for CASTSGQVTSPLHF.

This clonotype was counted ten times or more. This rearrangement joins TRBV10-3 to TRBJ2-7; 7 nucleotides align to TRBD1. CDR3 size: 13 residues. Germline V gene data show CDR1 as ENHRY and CDR2 as SYGVKD. J was trimmed by 3 bases and V by 7 bases; bases with no gene match: 6. The CDR3 reads CAIKGTDNYEQYF. The DNA for the CDR3 is TGTGCCATCAAGGGGACAGACAACTACGAGCAGTACTTC.

The chain combines TRBV2 with TRBJ2-4; D gene unclear. V gave up 2 bases and J gave up 0 bases, with 14 bases separating them. The germline V gene has CDR1 SNHLY and CDR2 FYNNEI. This CDR3 has 17 amino acids. CDR3 in DNA: TGTGCCAGCAGTGAACGGCAGACGATAATAGCCAAAAACATTCAGTACTTC. Protein: CASSERQTIIAKNIQYF.

In this sample, this clonotype turned up many times. The chain couples TRBV11-2 to TRBJ1-4; TRBD1 aligns across 8 bases. CDR1 is SGHAT, CDR2 FQNNGV, per germline. The CDR3 sequence is 17 residues long. J was trimmed by 5 bases and V by 0 bases; bases with no gene match: 8. CDR3 sequence: CASSLEAPGTGNEKLFF. For the CDR3, the DNA is TGTGCCAGCAGCTTAGAAGCCCCAGGGACAGGAAATGAAAAACTGTTTTTT.

CDR3 coding DNA: TGCAGTGCTGGGGGGACACTCAATTCACCCCTCCACTTT. Its translation is CSAGGTLNSPLHF. This sequence joins TRBV20-1 and TRBJ1-6, with a possible D match to TRBD1 (6 bases). V was cut by 5 bases and J by 7 bases, with 12 bases left in between. From germline, CDR1 is DFQATT and CDR2 SNEGSKA (reference sequence). The CDR3 length is 13 residues.

This sequence joins TRBV6-2 or TRBV6-3 and TRBJ2-2, with no clear D. Trimming took off 5 bases at V and 4 bases at J, with 11 bases between the two ends. The CDR3 sequence is 14 residues long. Germline loops: CDR1 MNHEY, CDR2 SVGEGT. CDR3 in amino acids: CASSPRVRTGELFF. CDR3 in DNA: TGTGCCAGCAGTCCACGAGTGCGCACCGGGGAGCTGTTTTTT.

There are a few counts of this clonotype. The rearrangement uses TRBV20-1 and TRBJ1-6; a possible D gene is TRBD1 (6 bases). Germline values: CDR1 DFQATT, CDR2 SNEGSKA (reference sequence). The V end was cut by 0 bases, the J end by 9 bases, with 12 bases between. This CDR3 has 14 residues. The CDR3 bases are TGCAGTGCTAGAGATTCAGGGGCCGTTTCACCCCTCCACTTT. Translation gives CSARDSGAVSPLHF.